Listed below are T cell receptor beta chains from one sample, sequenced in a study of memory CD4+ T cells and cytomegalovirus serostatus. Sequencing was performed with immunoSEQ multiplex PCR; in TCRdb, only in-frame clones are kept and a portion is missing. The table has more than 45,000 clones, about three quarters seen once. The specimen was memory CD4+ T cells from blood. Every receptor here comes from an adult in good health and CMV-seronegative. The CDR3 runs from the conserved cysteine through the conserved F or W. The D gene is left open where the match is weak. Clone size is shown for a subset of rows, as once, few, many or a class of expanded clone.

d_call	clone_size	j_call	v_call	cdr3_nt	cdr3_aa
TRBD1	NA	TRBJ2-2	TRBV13	TGTGCCAGCAGCTTTGGACAGGGGGCACCCGGGGAGCTGTTTTTT	CASSFGQGAPGELFF
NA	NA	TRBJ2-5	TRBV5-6	TGTGCCAGCAGCTTTCCCCGGGGGACCCAGTACTTC	CASSFPRGTQYF
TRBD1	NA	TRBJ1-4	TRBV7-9	TGTGCCAGCAGCTTAGTGGGGACAGCCGGTGAAAAACTGTTTTTT	CASSLVGTAGEKLFF
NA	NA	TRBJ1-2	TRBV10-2	TGCGCCAGCAGTGAGACAGGGACTAACTATGGCTACACCTTC	CASSETGTNYGYTF
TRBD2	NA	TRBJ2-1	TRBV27	TGTGCCAGCAGGAAGAGGGAACTAGCGTTTGAGCAGTTCTTC	CASRKRELAFEQFF
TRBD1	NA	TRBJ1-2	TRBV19	TGTGCCAGTAGTCTTGCCCTACCGGGACAGATCCTCTATGGCTACACCTTC	CASSLALPGQILYGYTF
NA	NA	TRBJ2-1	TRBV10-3	TGTGCCATCAGTGAGTCATCTAGCGTGTACAATGAGCAGTTCTTC	CAISESSSVYNEQFF
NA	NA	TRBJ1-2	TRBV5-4	TGTGCCAGCAGCTTGACGGAGGGCTATGGCTACACCTTC	CASSLTEGYGYTF
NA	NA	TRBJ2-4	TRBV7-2	TGTGCCAGCAGCTTACGGCTCGGAAAAAACATTCAGTACTTC	CASSLRLGKNIQYF
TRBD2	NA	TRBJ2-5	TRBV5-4	TGTGCCAGCAGCTTGGGCGGGAGGGAGACCCAGTACTTC	CASSLGGRETQYF
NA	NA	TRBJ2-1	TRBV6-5	TGTGCCAGCAGTTACTCGGGATACAATGAGCAGTTCTTC	CASSYSGYNEQFF
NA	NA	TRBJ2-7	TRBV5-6	TGTGCCAGCAGCTTAGGGACGTACGAGCAGTACTTC	CASSLGTYEQYF
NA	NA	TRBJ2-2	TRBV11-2	TGTGCCAGCAGCTTAGATCAAGGGGGCACCGGGGAGCTGTTTTTT	CASSLDQGGTGELFF
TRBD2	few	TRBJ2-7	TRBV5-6	TGTGCCAGCAGCATCCGGACTAGCGGGAGGGGAGTATACGAGCAGTACTTC	CASSIRTSGRGVYEQYF
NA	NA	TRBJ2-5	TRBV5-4	TGTGCCAGCAGCTTTGGGCAGGGGCAAGAGACCCAGTACTTC	CASSFGQGQETQYF
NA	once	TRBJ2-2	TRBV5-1	TGCGCCAGCAGCTTCGGGGCAGGGAACACCGGGGAGCTGTTTTTT	CASSFGAGNTGELFF
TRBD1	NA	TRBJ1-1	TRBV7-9	TGTGCCAGCAGCCCTACCTTGACAGGGGGCCGAACTATGAACACTGAAGCTTTCTTT	CASSPTLTGGRTMNTEAFF
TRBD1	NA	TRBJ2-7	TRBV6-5	TGTGCCAGCAGTTATTCCTCCGGGACAGGGAGTCGGGAGCAGTACTTC	CASSYSSGTGSREQYF
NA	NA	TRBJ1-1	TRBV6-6	TGTGCCAGCAGTTACTCGACAGGTCGGGCTTTCTTT	CASSYSTGRAFF
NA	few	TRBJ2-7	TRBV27	TGTGCCAGCAGTCCTCGAAACTACGAGCAGTACTTC	CASSPRNYEQYF
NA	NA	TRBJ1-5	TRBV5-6	TGTGCCAGCAGCTTCCGGGCAAATCAGCCCCAGCATTTT	CASSFRANQPQHF
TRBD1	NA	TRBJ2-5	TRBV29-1	TGCAGCGTCAGGGGACAGGGATGGACCCAGTACTTC	CSVRGQGWTQYF
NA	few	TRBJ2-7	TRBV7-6	TGTGCCAGCAGCCCCTCGGGGCGCCCGTTCCTATACGAGCAGTACTTC	CASSPSGRPFLYEQYF
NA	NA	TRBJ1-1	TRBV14	TGTGCCAGCAGCCAAGGGGTGAACACTGAAGCTTTCTTT	CASSQGVNTEAFF
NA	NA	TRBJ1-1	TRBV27	TGTGCCAGCAGGGGGGGGCTCCCCAGAGAAATCTTT	CASRGGLPREIF
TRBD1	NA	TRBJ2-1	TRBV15	TGTGCCACCACCCGGGACAGCGAGGGCCGATTCTCCTACAATGAGCAGTTCTTC	CATTRDSEGRFSYNEQFF
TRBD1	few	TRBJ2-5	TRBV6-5	TGTGCCAGCAGTTACACCGGGACAGGGTTTGTTGAGACCCAGTACTTC	CASSYTGTGFVETQYF
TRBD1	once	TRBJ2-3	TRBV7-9	TGTGCCAGCAGCTTAAGGGGGGGACAGGGGACAGATACGCAGTATTTT	CASSLRGGQGTDTQYF
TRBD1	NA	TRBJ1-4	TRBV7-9	TGTGCCAGCAGCTTAGGTGTGACAGGGGATGAAAAACTGTTTTTT	CASSLGVTGDEKLFF
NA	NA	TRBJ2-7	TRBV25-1	TGTGCCAGCAGTGGGAAGGTGAAGGTCCCCTACGAGCAGTACTTC	CASSGKVKVPYEQYF
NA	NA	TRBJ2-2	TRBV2	TGTGTCCGCATTCCCCCTCCCGGGGAGCTGTTTTTT	CVRIPPPGELFF
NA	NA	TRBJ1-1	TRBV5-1	TGCGCCAGCAGCTCAGATACGAACACTGAAGCTTTCTTT	CASSSDTNTEAFF
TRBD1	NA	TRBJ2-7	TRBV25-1	TGTGCCAGCAGTGGGACGGACAGGAAAACCTACGAGCAGTACTTC	CASSGTDRKTYEQYF
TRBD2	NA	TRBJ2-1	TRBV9	TGTGCCAGCAGCGTCGGACTAGCGGGAGGTGGTTCCTACAATGAGCAGTTCTTC	CASSVGLAGGGSYNEQFF
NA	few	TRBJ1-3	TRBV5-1	TGCGCCAGCAGCCTGAACTCTGGAAACACCATATATTTT	CASSLNSGNTIYF
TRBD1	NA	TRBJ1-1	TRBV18	TGTGCCAGCTCACCCGCCGGGACAGGGAACACTGAAGCTTTCTTT	CASSPAGTGNTEAFF
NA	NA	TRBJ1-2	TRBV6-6	TGTGCCAGCAGTTACTCAGTCAGTGGGCAGTATGGCTACACCTTC	CASSYSVSGQYGYTF
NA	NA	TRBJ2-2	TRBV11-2	TGTGCCAGCAGCTTAGAAGTGAGGACCGGGGAGCTGTTTTTT	CASSLEVRTGELFF
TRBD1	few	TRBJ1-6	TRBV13	TGTGCCAGCAGCTTCCTCCGGGACAGGGGGACACCCCTCCACTTT	CASSFLRDRGTPLHF
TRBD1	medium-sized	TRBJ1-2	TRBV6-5	TGTGCCAGCAGGGGAACAGGGGAAGGATATGGCTACACCTTC	CASRGTGEGYGYTF
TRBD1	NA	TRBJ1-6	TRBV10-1	TGCGCCAGCAGTGAGCCAGACAGGGGTAGCGGTTCACCCCTCCACTTT	CASSEPDRGSGSPLHF
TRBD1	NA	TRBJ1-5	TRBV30	TGTGCCTGGAGTGAATCGGGACAGAGAGTTAATCAGCCCCAGCATTTT	CAWSESGQRVNQPQHF
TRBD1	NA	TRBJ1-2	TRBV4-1	TGCGCCAGCAGCCAAGTCGGACAGGCCTACGGCTACACCTTC	CASSQVGQAYGYTF
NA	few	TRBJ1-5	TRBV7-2	TGTGCCAGCAGCTGGGGGACAAGGAATCAGCCCCAGCATTTT	CASSWGTRNQPQHF
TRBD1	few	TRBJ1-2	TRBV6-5	TGTGCCAGCAGAGGGACAGGACTCGGCTACACCTTC	CASRGTGLGYTF
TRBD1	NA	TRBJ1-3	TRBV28	TGTGCCAGCATAAGACAGGGAACCTCTGGAAACACCATATATTTT	CASIRQGTSGNTIYF
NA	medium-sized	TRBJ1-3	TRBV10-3	TGTGCCATCAGTGAAGATGAAGGGCGGGCTGGAAACACCATATATTTT	CAISEDEGRAGNTIYF
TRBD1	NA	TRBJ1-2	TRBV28	TGTGCCAGCAGTTCGACCGGGACAGGGCGAAACAGGGGCTACACCTTC	CASSSTGTGRNRGYTF
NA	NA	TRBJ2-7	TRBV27	TGTGCCAGCAGTTTGGGGGGCTACGAGCAGTACTTC	CASSLGGYEQYF
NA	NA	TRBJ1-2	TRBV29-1	TGCAGCGTTGAACTCTATGGAGAGGTGGTCTTC	CSVELYGEVVF
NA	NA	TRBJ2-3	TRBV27	TGTGCCAGCAGTTTATGGGTCGGTAGCACAGATACGCAGTATTTT	CASSLWVGSTDTQYF
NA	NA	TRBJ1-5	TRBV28	TGTGCCAGCACCGGCGGGACACCCAATCAGCCCCAGCATTTT	CASTGGTPNQPQHF